These T cell receptor beta chains were read from a single sample in a study of blood T cell repertoires in COVID-19. The repertoire was sequenced with immunoSEQ multiplex PCR; TCRdb's copy has only in-frame clones and lacks some. This sample has around 140,000 clones; approximately 90% occur once, and the top ten carry roughly 18%. Sequenced material: peripheral blood. All receptors come from a man aged 45 to 65 with active or convalescent COVID-19. CDR3s leave out the opening cysteine and the closing phenylalanine or tryptophan.

j_gene: TRBJ1-5; v_gene: TRBV25-1; CDR3aa: ASSVMTVGQPQH
j_gene: TRBJ1-2; v_gene: TRBV4-1; CDR3aa: ASSQVGQGRGYGYT
j_gene: TRBJ2-5; v_gene: TRBV19; CDR3aa: ASSRQGLETQY
j_gene: TRBJ1-1; v_gene: TRBV5-1; CDR3aa: ASSLGQGQGMNTEAF
j_gene: TRBJ2-5; v_gene: TRBV20-1; CDR3aa: SGRRGETQY
j_gene: TRBJ1-2; v_gene: TRBV6-1; CDR3aa: ASSEPQGGHGYT
j_gene: TRBJ2-2; v_gene: TRBV6-5; CDR3aa: ASRVDRGDTGELF
j_gene: TRBJ2-1; v_gene: TRBV19; CDR3aa: ASSTGGSYNEQF
j_gene: TRBJ2-3; v_gene: TRBV2; CDR3aa: ASPLAGGALDTQY
j_gene: TRBJ2-1; v_gene: TRBV30; CDR3aa: AWGRRYNEQF
j_gene: TRBJ1-5; v_gene: TRBV4-1; CDR3aa: ASSLDQGNGNQPQH
j_gene: TRBJ2-1; v_gene: TRBV28; CDR3aa: ASSLPHYNEQF
j_gene: TRBJ2-1; v_gene: TRBV30; CDR3aa: AWSGLAGGYNEQF
j_gene: TRBJ2-5; v_gene: TRBV5-1; CDR3aa: ASSYTERQETQY
j_gene: TRBJ1-3; v_gene: TRBV3-1/TRBV3-2; CDR3aa: ASSQPGFGTGAGNTIY
j_gene: TRBJ2-3; v_gene: TRBV7-2; CDR3aa: ASSLETRTDTQY
j_gene: TRBJ2-3; v_gene: TRBV15; CDR3aa: ATSRGGDGYTDTQY
j_gene: TRBJ2-1; v_gene: TRBV10-3; CDR3aa: AIQHTGGNGNEQF
j_gene: TRBJ2-3; v_gene: TRBV28; CDR3aa: ASSLLRQGPDTQY
j_gene: TRBJ2-2; v_gene: TRBV9; CDR3aa: ASSGASNTGELF
j_gene: TRBJ1-3; v_gene: TRBV7-2; CDR3aa: ASSWADTGSGNTIY
j_gene: TRBJ2-5; v_gene: TRBV7-2; CDR3aa: ASSLKGIGETQY
j_gene: TRBJ2-7; v_gene: TRBV29-1; CDR3aa: SVVLASPSSYEQY
j_gene: TRBJ1-4; v_gene: TRBV10-2; CDR3aa: ASSDTSNEKLF
j_gene: TRBJ1-3; v_gene: TRBV5-1; CDR3aa: ASSLEWPSGNTIY
j_gene: TRBJ1-1; v_gene: TRBV30; CDR3aa: AWSVLTGGNTEAF
j_gene: TRBJ1-6; v_gene: TRBV12-3/TRBV12-4; CDR3aa: ATGGDSPLH
j_gene: TRBJ1-5; v_gene: TRBV7-9; CDR3aa: ASSSHFLQGGSNQPQH
j_gene: TRBJ2-3; v_gene: TRBV3-1/TRBV3-2; CDR3aa: ASSQGDSELAGSTDTQY
j_gene: TRBJ2-1; v_gene: TRBV11-1; CDR3aa: ASSGPGQVYNEQF
j_gene: TRBJ2-3; v_gene: TRBV7-9; CDR3aa: ASSLMGAPISSTDTQY
j_gene: TRBJ2-6; v_gene: TRBV28; CDR3aa: ASRETGPGANVLT
j_gene: TRBJ1-2; v_gene: TRBV6-5; CDR3aa: ASSSTDLYGYT
j_gene: TRBJ2-7; v_gene: TRBV11-2; CDR3aa: ASSKPSGSRSYEQY
j_gene: TRBJ2-7; v_gene: TRBV5-5; CDR3aa: ASSLGQGKISYEQY
j_gene: TRBJ2-5; v_gene: TRBV6-5; CDR3aa: ASRSGAETQY
j_gene: TRBJ2-1; v_gene: TRBV5-1; CDR3aa: ASSLRGTGQEQF
j_gene: TRBJ1-1; v_gene: TRBV4-2; CDR3aa: ASSRGDNLNTEAF
j_gene: TRBJ2-5; v_gene: TRBV4-1; CDR3aa: ASQNTGLAGSSQETQY
j_gene: TRBJ2-3; v_gene: TRBV4-1; CDR3aa: ASSQSSETDTQY
j_gene: TRBJ2-7; v_gene: TRBV3-1/TRBV3-2; CDR3aa: ASSQDVTSGRNEQY
j_gene: TRBJ2-1; v_gene: TRBV19; CDR3aa: ASRTSGGSYEQF
j_gene: TRBJ2-7; v_gene: TRBV10-1; CDR3aa: ASSWSRGHHEQY
j_gene: TRBJ1-3; v_gene: TRBV19; CDR3aa: ASSTGFWSGNTIY
j_gene: TRBJ2-1; v_gene: TRBV4-2; CDR3aa: ASSQVGSDDEQF
j_gene: TRBJ2-2; v_gene: TRBV30; CDR3aa: AWEAGLVTGELF
j_gene: TRBJ1-2; v_gene: TRBV30; CDR3aa: AWSGQNYGYT
j_gene: TRBJ2-5; v_gene: TRBV7-2; CDR3aa: ASSSNFQETQY
j_gene: TRBJ1-5; v_gene: TRBV12-5; CDR3aa: ASGLNGQPQH